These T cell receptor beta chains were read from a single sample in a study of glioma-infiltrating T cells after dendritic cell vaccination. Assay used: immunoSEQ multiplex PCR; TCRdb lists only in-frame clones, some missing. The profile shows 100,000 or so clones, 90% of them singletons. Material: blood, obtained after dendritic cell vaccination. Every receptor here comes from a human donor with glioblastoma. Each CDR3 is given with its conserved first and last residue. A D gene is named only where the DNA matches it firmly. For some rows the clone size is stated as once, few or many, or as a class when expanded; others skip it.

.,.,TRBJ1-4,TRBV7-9,CASSPGIRNEKLFF,TGTGCCAGCAGCCCCGGGATACGCAATGAAAAACTGTTTTTT
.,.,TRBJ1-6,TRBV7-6,CASSLGGGSSSPLHF,TGTGCCAGCAGCTTAGGTGGCGGCAGCAGTTCACCCCTCCACTTT
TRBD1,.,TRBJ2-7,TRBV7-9,CASSSPGGIPAYEQYF,TGTGCCAGCAGCTCCCCAGGGGGCATTCCTGCCTACGAGCAGTACTTC
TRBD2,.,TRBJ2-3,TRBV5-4,CASSAPTSSDTQYF,TGTGCCAGCAGCGCCCCGACTAGCTCAGATACGCAGTATTTT
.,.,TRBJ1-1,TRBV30,CAWSVPGLTNTEAFF,TGTGCCTGGAGTGTACCGGGACTTACGAACACTGAAGCTTTCTTT
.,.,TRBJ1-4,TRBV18,CASSPNMGPEKLFF,TGTGCCAGCTCACCCAATATGGGCCCGGAAAAACTGTTTTTT
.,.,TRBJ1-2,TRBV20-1,CSATEQGGYTF,TGCAGTGCTACTGAGCAGGGAGGCTACACCTTC
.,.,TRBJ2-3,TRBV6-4,CASAYSSSTDTQYF,TGTGCCAGCGCGTATAGCTCTAGCACAGATACGCAGTATTTT
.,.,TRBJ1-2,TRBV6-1,CASSDIGGGNYGYTF,TGTGCCAGCAGTGATATAGGGGGAGGGAACTATGGCTACACCTTC
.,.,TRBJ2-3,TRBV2,CASSESLGSTDTQYF,TGTGCCAGCAGTGAGTCGCTAGGTAGCACAGATACGCAGTATTTT
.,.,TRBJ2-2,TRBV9,CASSVVPSGTGELFF,TGTGCCAGCAGCGTAGTTCCTAGTGGGACCGGGGAGCTGTTTTTT
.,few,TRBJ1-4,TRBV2,CASIPGRAAYRGEKLFF,TGTGCCAGCATCCCCGGGAGGGCCGCCTATCGGGGGGAAAAACTGTTTTTT
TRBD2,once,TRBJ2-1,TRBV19,CASTSGGPVNEQFF,TGTGCCAGCACTAGCGGGGGGCCCGTCAATGAGCAGTTCTTC
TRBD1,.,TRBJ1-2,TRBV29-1,CSVEGQGGYGYTF,TGCAGCGTTGAAGGACAGGGGGGGTATGGCTACACCTTC
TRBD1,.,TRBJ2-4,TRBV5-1,CAANGQGLAKNIQYF,TGCGCCGCAAACGGACAGGGTTTAGCCAAAAACATTCAGTACTTC
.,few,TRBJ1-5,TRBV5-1,CASSPAGSQPQHF,TGCGCCAGCAGCCCCGCGGGTAGTCAGCCCCAGCATTTT
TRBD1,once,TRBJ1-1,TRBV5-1,CASSSQGAAGTEAFF,TGCGCCAGCAGCTCACAGGGGGCCGCGGGAACTGAAGCTTTCTTT
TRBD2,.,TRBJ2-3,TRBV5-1,CASSLAPGRGGTDTQYF,TGCGCCAGCAGCTTGGCCCCGGGGCGGGGGGGCACAGATACGCAGTATTTT
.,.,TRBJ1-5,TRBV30,CAWSSVNSNQPQHF,TGTGCCTGGAGTTCGGTGAATAGCAATCAGCCCCAGCATTTT
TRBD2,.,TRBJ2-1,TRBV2,CASRSSGSAYNEQFF,TGTGCCAGCAGGAGTAGCGGGAGCGCATACAATGAGCAGTTCTTC
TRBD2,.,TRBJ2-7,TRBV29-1,CSVFGSGLAYEQYF,TGCAGCGTCTTCGGATCCGGACTAGCCTACGAGCAGTACTTC
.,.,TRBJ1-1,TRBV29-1,CSVVSWRVGTEAFF,TGCAGCGTTGTTTCGTGGAGGGTAGGCACTGAAGCTTTCTTT
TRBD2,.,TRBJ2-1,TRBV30,CAWSVLTSGRREQFF,TGTGCCTGGAGTGTACTGACTAGCGGGAGGAGAGAGCAGTTCTTC
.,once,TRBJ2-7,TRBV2,CASTPDSFYEQYF,TGTGCCAGCACCCCTGACTCCTTTTACGAGCAGTACTTC
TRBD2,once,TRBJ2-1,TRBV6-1,CASSRTSGTEQFF,TGTGCCAGCAGTAGAACGAGCGGGACTGAGCAGTTCTTC
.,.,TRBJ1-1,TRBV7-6,CASSLGGGGMNTEAFF,TGTGCCAGCAGCTTAGGTGGTGGGGGCATGAACACTGAAGCTTTCTTT
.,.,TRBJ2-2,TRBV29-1,CSQGDPNTGELFF,TGCAGTCAGGGTGACCCCAACACCGGGGAGCTGTTTTTT
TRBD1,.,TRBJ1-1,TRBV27,CASWKTGKNTEAFF,TGTGCCAGCTGGAAGACAGGGAAGAACACTGAAGCTTTCTTT
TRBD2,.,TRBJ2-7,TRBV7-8,CASNNPGTSGRQYF,TGTGCCAGCAACAACCCCGGGACTAGCGGGAGGCAGTACTTC
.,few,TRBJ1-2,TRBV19,CASRIGPGVGREGYTF,TGTGCCAGTAGGATTGGTCCCGGGGTTGGAAGGGAAGGCTACACCTTC
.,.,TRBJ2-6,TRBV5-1,CASSLLTGLSGANVLTF,TGCGCCAGCAGCCTTTTAACAGGGCTCTCTGGGGCCAACGTCCTGACTTTC
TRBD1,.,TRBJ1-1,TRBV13,CASTHTWGQGARTEAFF,TGTGCCAGCACCCACACATGGGGACAGGGGGCTCGAACTGAAGCTTTCTTT
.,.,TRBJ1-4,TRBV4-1,CASSQLGVNEKLFF,TGCGCCAGCAGCCAACTCGGGGTTAATGAAAAACTGTTTTTT
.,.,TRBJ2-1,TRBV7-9,CASSLGGVLAYNEQFF,TGTGCCAGCAGCTTAGGCGGGGTTTTAGCCTACAATGAGCAGTTCTTC
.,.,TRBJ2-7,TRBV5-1,CASSLGQIPYEQYF,TGCGCCAGCAGCTTGGGTCAGATCCCCTACGAGCAGTACTTC
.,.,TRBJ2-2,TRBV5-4,CASSIPGGRTELFF,TGTGCCAGCAGCATCCCTGGGGGGAGGACGGAGCTGTTTTTT
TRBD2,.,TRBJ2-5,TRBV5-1,CASSSLAGRETQYF,TGCGCCAGCAGCTCCTTAGCGGGACGGGAGACCCAGTACTTC
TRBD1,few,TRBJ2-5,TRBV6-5,CASRNRDRGETQYF,TGTGCCAGCAGAAACCGGGACAGGGGAGAGACCCAGTACTTC
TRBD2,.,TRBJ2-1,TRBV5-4,CASSPIATSDDEQFF,TGTGCCAGCAGCCCTATAGCAACTAGCGACGATGAGCAGTTCTTC
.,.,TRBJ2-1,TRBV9,CASSRDSSSYNEQFF,TGTGCCAGCAGCCGGGACTCGAGCTCCTACAATGAGCAGTTCTTC
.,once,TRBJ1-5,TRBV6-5,CASSPADHQPQHF,TGTGCCAGCAGTCCAGCGGATCATCAGCCCCAGCATTTT
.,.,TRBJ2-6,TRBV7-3,CASSVLGANVLTF,TGTGCCAGCAGCGTCCTTGGGGCCAACGTCCTGACTTTC
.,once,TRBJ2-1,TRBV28,CASSSSLPGYNEQFF,TGTGCCAGCAGTTCCAGCCTACCAGGGTACAATGAGCAGTTCTTC
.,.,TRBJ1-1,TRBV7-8,CASSLSRNTEAFF,TGTGCCAGCAGCTTATCTAGGAACACTGAAGCTTTCTTT
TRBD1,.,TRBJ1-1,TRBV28,CASSLSPSGGAEAFF,TGTGCCAGCAGTTTATCCCCCTCAGGGGGAGCTGAAGCTTTCTTT
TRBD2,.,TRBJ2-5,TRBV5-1,CASSDPSGAQETQYF,TGCGCCAGCAGTGACCCTAGCGGGGCACAAGAGACCCAGTACTTC
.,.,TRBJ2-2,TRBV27,CASRLGGGDTGELFF,TGTGCCAGCAGATTGGGTGGAGGGGACACCGGGGAGCTGTTTTTT
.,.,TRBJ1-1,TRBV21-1,CASSIAGQFHTEAFF,TGTGCCAGCAGCATCGCAGGACAGTTCCACACTGAAGCTTTCTTT
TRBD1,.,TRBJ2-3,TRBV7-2,CASSSDRGGTDTQYF,TGTGCCAGCAGCTCGGACAGGGGGGGGACAGATACGCAGTATTTT
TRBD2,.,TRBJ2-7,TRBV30,CAWSVSLTSGSYEQYF,TGTGCCTGGAGTGTATCCCTTACTAGCGGCTCCTACGAGCAGTACTTC
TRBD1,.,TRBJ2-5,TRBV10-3,CAISASQGQETQYF,TGTGCCATCAGTGCCTCACAGGGACAGGAGACCCAGTACTTC
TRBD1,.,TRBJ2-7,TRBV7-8,CASSFLTGWNEQYF,TGTGCCAGCAGCTTTTTGACAGGGTGGAACGAGCAGTACTTC
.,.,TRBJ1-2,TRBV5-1,CASSTTGSRDNYGYTF,TGCGCCAGCAGCACCACAGGGAGCCGGGATAACTATGGCTACACCTTC
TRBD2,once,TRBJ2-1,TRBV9,CASSVVLAGDLNNEQFF,TGTGCCAGCAGCGTAGTCCTAGCGGGAGACCTAAACAATGAGCAGTTCTTC
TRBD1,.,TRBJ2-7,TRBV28,CASSSTGTGPSEQYF,TGTGCCAGCAGTTCAACCGGGACAGGGCCTAGCGAGCAGTACTTC